This TCR beta chain was recorded in a study of blood T cell repertoires in COVID-19. Authors' processing steps: Amplification with reference gene primers provided the estimates of nucleated cell counts. Measured with immunoSEQ multiplex PCR; TCRdb has only the in-frame clones, and not every one. V, J and clone size are taken as reported in that table, and D and trimming were inferred from the DNA itself. The sample lists around 150,000 clones, approximately 90% occurring once. CDR3 length equals 14 residues. The V and J ends lost 4 bases and 9 bases respectively, with 21 bases between them. Germline lookup yields CDR1 GTSNPN and CDR2 SVGIG (reference sequence).

Sequencing was carried out using peripheral blood. This sequence was found in a young man with acute or convalescent COVID-19. V is TRBV30 and J is TRBJ1-2; unclear D gene. The CDR3 here is CAWNPRREGSSYTF. The CDR3 DNA reads TGTGCCTGGAACCCGCGGCGGGAGGGATCAAGCTACACCTTC.